This T cell receptor (beta chain) was captured in a study of graft-versus-host responses after intestinal transplantation. Points on this clone: The target antigen is unknown.

Assay: immunoSEQ multiplex PCR; the TCRdb copy retains only in-frame clones and omits some. Seen here are approximately 90,000 clones, approximately 94% observed once, and the top ten hold 2% to 2.5%. The CDR3 has 15 residues. The V gene's germline CDR1 is SGHKS and CDR2 YYEKEE (reference sequence). V shed 2 bases and J 7 bases; nucleotides not matched to a gene: 6. Sequencing used unstimulated CD8+ T cells sorted from spleen or lymph node cells, obtained before intestinal transplant. The TCR was taken from a human donor who received an intestinal transplant. V is TRBV5-5 and J is TRBJ2-1; 10 bases agree with TRBD1. The CDR3 loop reads CASSFGQGVHNEQFF. In DNA form, the CDR3 reads TGTGCCAGCAGCTTCGGACAGGGGGTTCATAATGAGCAGTTCTTC.